One and the same sample provided the 28 T cell receptor beta chains below, sequenced in a study of T cell responses to AZD1222 COVID-19 vaccine. Assay: immunoSEQ multiplex PCR; the TCRdb copy retains only in-frame clones and omits some. This sample has about 150,000 clones, with more than 90% found just once. Material: peripheral blood, obtained 28 days after the second AZD1222 dose. Source of these receptors: an adult who received the AZD1222 COVID-19 vaccine.

J is TRBJ2-1 and V is TRBV24-1, with 15 bases identical to TRBD2. CDR1 and CDR2 from the germline V gene are KGHDR and SFDVKD. The length of the CDR3 is 16 residues. Trimming removed 4 bases from V and 9 bases from J; junction bases left unmatched: 6. Written as DNA, the CDR3 is TGTGCCACCAGTGAGCCGGGACTAGCGGGAGGACTTGAGCAGTTCTTC. Translating gives CATSEPGLAGGLEQFF.

The chain links TRBV19 to TRBJ1-1; 8 nucleotides agree with TRBD1. The CDR3 is made up of 13 amino acids. J gave up 10 bases and V 3 bases, and 7 bases lay outside the gene matches. Germline lookup yields CDR1 LNHDA and CDR2 SQIVND (reference sequence). The CDR3 protein is CASSMDRVLVAFF. CDR3 bases: TGTGCCAGTAGTATGGACAGGGTACTGGTAGCTTTCTTT.

Of note for this clone: A read error may account for a junction end that differs from germline. The gene calls are TRBV6-2 or TRBV6-3 and TRBJ2-7; 10 nucleotides line up with TRBD2. Looked up from germline, CDR1 is MNHEY and CDR2 is SVGEGT. This CDR3 comprises 12 residues. CDR3 coding DNA: TGTGCCAGCAGTTACACCTGGACTAGCGGTTTCTTC. Its translation is CASSYTWTSGFF.

This sequence joins TRBV6-6 and TRBJ1-5; 8 positions match TRBD1. This CDR3 has 13 amino acids. Germline V CDR1 and CDR2: MNHNY, SVGAGI (reference sequence). J lost 7 bases, V lost 6 bases, and 5 bases had no gene match. CDR3 nucleotide sequence: TGTGCCAGCAGGCAGGGGGCCAGCCAGCCCCAGCATTTT. It translates to CASRQGASQPQHF.

Only one count was recorded for this clone. The genes are TRBV3-1 (or the pseudogene TRBV3-2) and TRBJ2-3, with TRBD1 matching over 8 bases. V lost 2 bases and J lost 3; bases outside the gene matches: 10. The CDR3 loop spans 17 amino acids. CDR1 is LGHDT, CDR2 YNNKEL, per germline (reference sequence). In DNA form, the CDR3 reads TGTGCCAGCAGCCAAAGTCGGACAGGGTGGGGAACAGATACGCAGTATTTT. Its protein product is CASSQSRTGWGTDTQYF.

The chain is built from TRBV11-3 and TRBJ2-7; 7 bases line up with TRBD1. Germline-derived CDR1 and CDR2 are SGHNT and YENEEA. This CDR3 spans 13 amino acids. V lost 2 bases and J lost 2; bases outside the gene matches: 0. The DNA for the CDR3 is TGTGCCAGCAGCTTAACAGGGGCCTACGAGCAGTACTTC. It translates to CASSLTGAYEQYF.

In this sample, this clone turned up a few times. The rearrangement links TRBV5-4 to TRBJ2-3; TRBD1 matches at 7 bases. Germline CDR1 SGHNT, CDR2 YYREEE (reference sequence). The junction had 14 bases not matched to a gene; V was cut back by 0 bases and J by 1 base. The CDR3 consists of 19 residues. The CDR3 DNA reads as TGTGCCAGCAGCTTGGCGACAGGGAACTCCTTTAGTGGCACAGATACGCAGTATTTT. This gives the protein CASSLATGNSFSGTDTQYF.

This sequence joins TRBV18 and TRBJ2-7; 12 nucleotides line up with TRBD2. The germline V gene encodes CDR1 KGHSH and CDR2 LQKENI. V was pared by 3 bases and J by 2 bases, with 2 bases of the junction left unmatched. This CDR3 is 15 amino acids long. DNA of the CDR3: TGTGCCAGCTCACCCTCTAGCGGGAGGGCCTACGAGCAGTACTTC. Translating it yields CASSPSSGRAYEQYF.

This sequence joins TRBV18 and TRBJ2-7; TRBD2 aligns across 14 bases. V gave up 3 bases and J gave up 5 bases; unmatched junction bases: 3. Germline assignment: CDR1 KGHSH and CDR2 LQKENI. The CDR3 length is 15 residues. The chain's CDR3 is CASSPETSGRDEQYF. The CDR3 DNA is TGTGCCAGCTCACCCGAGACTAGCGGGAGGGACGAGCAGTACTTC.

The rearrangement uses TRBV21-1 and TRBJ1-2; no check of the table's D call, TRBD1, against the DNA was made. TRBV21-1 is termed a pseudogene. This CDR3 is 15 amino acids long. CDR3 coding DNA: TGTGCCAGCAGCCCACGGTCGGACAGGGGGAGAGGCTACACCTTC. Encoded protein: CASSPRSDRGRGYTF.

The V gene is TRBV3-1 (or the pseudogene TRBV3-2), the J gene TRBJ2-3; 8 nucleotides agree with TRBD2. The ends lost 1 base at V and 4 bases at J; junction bases unmatched: 4. Germline assignment: CDR1 LGHDT and CDR2 YNNKEL (reference sequence). The length of the CDR3 is 15 residues. CDR3 in amino acids: CASSQGREGPDTQYF. CDR3 in DNA: TGTGCCAGCAGCCAAGGCCGGGAGGGCCCAGATACGCAGTATTTT.

The gene calls are TRBV24-1 and TRBJ2-1; no reliable D call. This CDR3 is built from 14 residues. Trimming cost V 5 bases and J 6 bases, with 13 bases left between them. CDR1 is KGHDR and CDR2 is SFDVKD in the germline V gene. The CDR3 region has the DNA TGTGCCACCAGTGGGACCTCATGGGGCAATGAGCAGTTCTTC. Amino acids: CATSGTSWGNEQFF.

This chain links TRBV3-1 (or the pseudogene TRBV3-2) with TRBJ1-1; a weak D match, TRBD1 (6 bases). In germline, CDR1 is LGHDT, CDR2 YNNKEL (reference sequence). The CDR3 is 15 residues long. The ends were cut back, 1 base at V and 1 base at J, with 10 bases in the middle. This chain's CDR3 is CASSQVGAGNTEAFF. The DNA of the CDR3 is TGTGCCAGCAGCCAAGTGGGGGCAGGGAACACTGAAGCTTTCTTT.

This chain links TRBV28 with TRBJ1-5; D is ambiguous. V dropped 5 bases and J dropped 1 base, with 12 bases sitting between them. Germline V CDR1 and CDR2: MDHEN, SYDVKM. This CDR3 contains 15 residues. This CDR3 reads CASSPTGLSNQPQHF. The CDR3 bases are TGTGCCAGCAGTCCTACCGGGCTAAGCAATCAGCCCCAGCATTTT.

This chain links TRBV7-9 with TRBJ2-6; 10 positions agree with TRBD1. Per germline, CDR1 SEHNR and CDR2 FQNEAQ (reference sequence). Unmatched junction bases numbered 6, after V lost 7 bases and J lost 3 bases. The CDR3 totals 16 residues. DNA of the CDR3: TGTGCCAGCAACAGACAGGGGGCTGATGGGGCCAACGTCCTGACTTTC. As protein: CASNRQGADGANVLTF.

This chain links TRBV7-2 with TRBJ2-7; 9 bases align to TRBD2. V shed 6 bases and J 5 bases; nucleotides not matched to a gene: 8. The CDR3 is 14 amino acids. CDR1 SGHTA and CDR2 FQGNSA come from the germline V gene. In DNA, the CDR3 is TGTGCCAGCAGTGGGGGGAGCGGGAGGCACGAGCAGTACTTC. Translation gives CASSGGSGRHEQYF.

The chain links TRBV10-3 to TRBJ2-3, with 8 nucleotides matching TRBD2. The germline V gene encodes CDR1 ENHRY and CDR2 SYGVKD. This CDR3 has 16 residues. The J segment lost 1 base and the V segment lost 6 bases, leaving 9 bases of the junction unmatched. CDR3 bases: TGTGCCATCAGGGGGGTAGCGGGGTCGGGCACAGATACGCAGTATTTT. Its translation is CAIRGVAGSGTDTQYF.

The genes are TRBV28 and TRBJ2-7, with a weak D call TRBD2 (6 bases). The CDR3 contains 14 residues. V lost 3 bases, J lost 2 bases, and 11 bases lay in between. The germline V gene encodes CDR1 MDHEN and CDR2 SYDVKM. The CDR3 here is CASSLSGRTYEQYF. The CDR3 region has the DNA TGTGCCAGCAGTTTGTCTGGGAGGACCTACGAGCAGTACTTC.

This rearrangement joins TRBV29-1 to TRBJ2-3, with D perhaps matching TRBD2 (5 bases). Trimming stripped 7 bases from V and 6 bases from J, with 11 bases between. The CDR3 sequence is 11 residues long. CDR1 is SQVTM and CDR2 is ANQGSEA in the germline V gene. CDR3 sequence: CSDARGDTQYF. The CDR3 DNA sequence: TGCAGCGACGCTAGAGGGGATACGCAGTATTTT.

The V and J genes are TRBV5-1 and TRBJ1-5; D is ambiguous. This CDR3 has 13 residues. Trimming cost V 0 bases and J 0 bases, with 1 base left between them. The germline V gene encodes CDR1 SGHRS and CDR2 YFSETQ. CDR3 protein: CASSLGSNQPQHF. CDR3 coding DNA: TGCGCCAGCAGCTTGGGTAGCAATCAGCCCCAGCATTTT.

The rearrangement uses TRBV12-3 or TRBV12-4 and TRBJ1-6; a possible D gene is TRBD1 (5 bases). V lost 6 bases to trimming and J lost 9 bases, with 12 bases between them. This CDR3 spans 13 amino acids. As DNA, the CDR3 is TGTGCCAGCAGCGAGACAAGGGGTTCACCCCTCCACTTT. It codes for CASSETRGSPLHF.

The rearrangement links TRBV19 to TRBJ1-5, with 8 bases fitting TRBD1. Germline trimming cut 5 bases from V and 4 bases from J; bases unmatched to any gene: 10. CDR1 and CDR2 (germline): LNHDA, SQIVND (reference sequence). The CDR3 sequence is 16 residues long. In DNA form, the CDR3 reads TGTGCCAGTAGTGCCGAAGACAGGGGTTGGAATCAGCCCCAGCATTTT. This encodes CASSAEDRGWNQPQHF. Looking up the rest from reference TRBV19 and TRBJ1-5 gives the full variable domain: DGGITQSPKYLFRKEGQNVTLSCEQNLNHDAMYWYRQDPGQGLRLIYYSQIVNDFQKGDIAEGYSVSREKKESFPLTVTSAQKNPTAFYLCASSAEDRGWNQPQHFGDGTRLSIL.

The chain employs TRBV15 and TRBJ2-1; 9 nucleotides line up with TRBD2. The CDR3 has 18 amino acids. V lost 0 bases, J lost 3 bases, and 9 bases stayed unmatched. Germline V gene lookup returns CDR1 LNHNV and CDR2 YYDKDF (reference sequence). The CDR3 spells CATSRDVLVAGVYNEQFF. The CDR3 bases are TGTGCCACCAGCAGAGATGTGCTGGTAGCGGGGGTCTACAATGAGCAGTTCTTC.

The chain is built from TRBV7-9 and TRBJ1-5; D uncertain. The germline CDR1 and CDR2 sequences are SEHNR and FQNEAQ (reference sequence). V lost 3 bases and J lost 5, with 11 bases in between. This CDR3 is 14 amino acids long. CDR3 residues: CASSFSFRDQPQHF. In nucleotides, the CDR3 is TGTGCCAGCAGCTTTTCGTTCCGGGATCAGCCCCAGCATTTT.

This rearrangement joins TRBV2 to TRBJ1-1, with D perhaps TRBD1 (5 bases). Deletions cut 7 bases from V and 0 bases from J, with 12 bases between. The CDR3 runs 14 residues. Per the germline V gene, CDR1 is SNHLY and CDR2 is FYNNEI. This CDR3 reads CASTETALNTEAFF. The CDR3 DNA reads as TGTGCCAGCACGGAGACAGCCTTGAACACTGAAGCTTTCTTT.

The chain combines TRBV3-1 (or the pseudogene TRBV3-2) with TRBJ1-5; D call uncertain. Per germline, CDR1 LGHDT and CDR2 YNNKEL (reference sequence). The V end lost 1 base, the J end lost 1 base, and 5 bases lay between the germline ends. The CDR3 consists of 14 residues. CDR3 DNA: TGTGCCAGCAGCCAAGCGGGAAGCAATCAGCCCCAGCATTTT. Translation: CASSQAGSNQPQHF.

The rearrangement uses TRBV11-3 and TRBJ2-2; 13 bases agree with TRBD2. V trimming: 6 bases; J trimming: 8 bases; junction bases outside the gene matches: 9. Germline V CDR1 and CDR2: SGHNT, YENEEA. This CDR3 has 16 residues. The CDR3 spells CASRRSGTSGTGELFF. The CDR3 bases are TGTGCCAGCAGGCGATCCGGGACTAGCGGGACGGGGGAGCTGTTTTTT.

The chain carries TRBV10-2 and TRBJ1-6, with 9 bases fitting TRBD1. CDR1 and CDR2 (germline): WSHSY, SAAADI. This CDR3 is built from 15 residues. J lost 9 bases, V lost 8 bases, and 11 bases had no gene match. For the CDR3, the DNA is TGCGCCAGCTTAAAACGGGGGACAGGGAGTTCACCCCTCCACTTT. Its translation is CASLKRGTGSSPLHF.